This T cell receptor (beta chain) was identified in a study of cytomegalovirus exposure and HLA in healthy donors. 13 Jbeta primers and 60 Vbeta primers were used for the PCR. The repertoire was sequenced with immunoSEQ multiplex PCR; TCRdb's copy has only in-frame clones and lacks some. The sample has 55,000 to 75,000 clones; more than 75% are singletons. This CDR3 is 15 amino acids long. The germline gives CDR1 MNHEY, CDR2 SVGAGI. V dropped 0 bases and J dropped 4 bases, with 12 bases sitting between them. The gene calls are TRBV6-5 and TRBJ2-5, with D possibly being TRBD2 (7 bases). Sequencing was performed on PBMCs. The origin of this receptor is a man younger than 35 in good health and CMV-seronegative. The CDR3 DNA reads TGTGCCAGCAGTTACTCCGGAGGGGGGGTAGAGACCCAGTACTTC. This codes for CASSYSGGGVETQYF.